The 11 T cell receptor beta chains listed next were all sequenced from one sample in a study of blood T cells in healthy people across ages. PCR was performed a second time for roughly 6 to 12 cycles using a sample-barcoded 5' primer and a J-beta primer mix. MiXCR, run by TCRdb on the 5' RACE reads, gives a single entry per CDR3 protein. The table lists around 990,000 distinct CDR3 sequences, roughly a quarter of them singletons. The sample was also linked to a second study, of T cells of mothers and their children.

Sequencing was performed on blood. The receptors stem from a girl aged 2 to 9 in good health.

The V call is TRBV7-9, the J call TRBJ1-3; a possible D gene is TRBD1 (5 bases). The CDR3 has 13 residues. CDR1 and CDR2 (germline): SEHNR, FQNEAQ (reference sequence). With 5 bases removed from V and 5 bases from J, the gap between germline ends came to 10 bases. The DNA for the CDR3 is TGTGCCAGCAGCCGGGTGGGGCGAAACACCATATATTTT. This gives the protein CASSRVGRNTIYF. The full variable domain, in which reference TRBV7-9 and TRBJ1-3 provide the parts outside the CDR3, is DTGVSQNPRHKITKRGQNVTFRCDPISEHNRLYWYRQTLGQGPEFLTYFQNEAQLEKSRLLSDRFSAERPKGSFSTLEIQRTEQGDSAMYLCASSRVGRNTIYFGEGSWLTVV.

The chain uses TRBV12-3 or TRBV12-4 and TRBJ2-3; D perhaps matches TRBD2 (6 bases). The CDR3 sequence is 16 residues long. The germline V and J ends were trimmed by 6 bases and 3 bases, with 19 bases remaining between them. The DNA of the CDR3 is TGTGCCAGCAGCCTGGGGCTAGCGCCTCTAACAGATACGCAGTATTTT. Protein sequence: CASSLGLAPLTDTQYF.

This chain connects TRBV6-5 to TRBJ1-4; D not resolved. Germline lookup yields CDR1 MNHEY and CDR2 SVGAGI. There are 13 residues in the CDR3. Trimming took 4 bases from V and 8 from J, leaving 11 bases between them. CDR3 sequence reads: CASSLDVTEKLFF. For the CDR3, the DNA is TGTGCCAGCAGTTTGGACGTCACGGAAAAACTGTTTTTT.

This clonotype was seen only a few times. V is TRBV20-1 and J is TRBJ2-7; D unclear. This CDR3 has 15 residues. Trimming took 2 bases from V and 1 from J, leaving 15 bases between them. CDR1 and CDR2 (germline): DFQATT, SNEGSKA (reference sequence). The CDR3 DNA sequence: TGCAGTGCTAGACATGGTCTAGACCCTTCCTACGAGCAGTACTTC. As protein: CSARHGLDPSYEQYF.

This clonotype was seen a few times. The CDR3 bases are TGTGCCAGCAGTGGGGGACAGACGAACACTGAAGCTTTCTTT. This encodes CASSGGQTNTEAFF. This chain uses TRBV12-3 or TRBV12-4 with TRBJ1-1; 7 bases agree with TRBD1. The CDR3 has 14 residues. With 5 bases clipped from V and 1 base from J, the junction kept 4 bases outside the gene matches.

This clonotype was seen more than once but under ten times. V is TRBV20-1 and J is TRBJ2-1; D gene unclear. Trimming removed 6 bases from V and 2 bases from J, with 14 bases in between. CDR3 length: 14 residues. The germline gives CDR1 DFQATT, CDR2 SNEGSKA (reference sequence). CDR3 in amino acids: CSAQTRRAYNEQFF. DNA of the CDR3: TGCAGTGCCCAGACTCGCCGCGCCTACAATGAGCAGTTCTTC.

The gene calls are TRBV20-1 and TRBJ2-7; 13 bases are a match to TRBD2. Looked up from germline, CDR1 is DFQATT and CDR2 is SNEGSKA (reference sequence). The CDR3 extends over 15 amino acids. J lost 7 bases, V lost 2 bases, and 8 bases had no gene match. CDR3 amino acids: CSARRTSGSSGEQYF. CDR3 DNA sequence: TGCAGTGCTAGAAGGACTAGCGGGAGTTCAGGAGAGCAGTACTTC.

The chain combines TRBV6-4 with TRBJ2-7, with 13 bases fitting TRBD2. The CDR3 has 16 residues. After removal of 6 bases from V and 4 bases from J, the junction contained 9 bases not matched to a gene. Germline CDR1 is MRHNA and CDR2 is SNTAGT. Written as DNA, the CDR3 is TGTGCCAGCAGCCCTACCGGGACTAGCGGGACATACGAGCAGTACTTC. It yields the protein CASSPTGTSGTYEQYF.

The chain employs TRBV11-2 and TRBJ1-1; 9 bases agree with TRBD1. The CDR3 is made up of 14 amino acids. The germline CDR1 and CDR2 sequences are SGHAT and FQNNGV. The ends lost 5 bases at V and 4 bases at J; junction bases unmatched: 5. In DNA, the CDR3 is TGTGCCAGCAGCCACCGGGACAGGGCCACTGAAGCTTTCTTT. As protein: CASSHRDRATEAFF.

The gene calls are TRBV21-1 and TRBJ2-5; TRBD1 reflects the table's D call only, with no check against the DNA. The J call may be incorrect, as the DNA end agrees better with TRBJ2-7. TRBV21-1 is a known pseudogene. The CDR3 runs 14 residues. In DNA form, the CDR3 reads TGTGCCAGCAGCAAAAGTAAGGGGAACTACGAGCAGTACTTC. Protein sequence: CASSKSKGNYEQYF.

The rearrangement uses TRBV12-3 or TRBV12-4 and TRBJ2-1; TRBD1 matches 10 bases. This CDR3 region has 16 residues. V trimming: 7 bases; J trimming: 4 bases; junction bases outside the gene matches: 10. The CDR3 nucleotides are TGTGCCAGCACACCCTGGACAGGGGGGTTTTACAATGAGCAGTTCTTC. It encodes CASTPWTGGFYNEQFF.